This T cell receptor beta chain was identified during a study of T cell changes during pregnancy in multiple sclerosis. Sequencing used immunoSEQ multiplex PCR; TCRdb keeps in-frame clones, though not all of them. The sample lists 55,000 to 65,000 clones, roughly 90% occurring once. V was shortened by 2 bases and J by 3 bases, with 14 bases between the two germline ends. The germline CDR1 and CDR2 sequences are SGHTA and FQGNSA. The CDR3 loop spans 15 amino acids. The source of this sequence is a female donor in good health, enrolled as a control in a pregnancy study. The V call is TRBV7-2, the J call TRBJ2-7; unclear D gene. Material: peripheral blood, obtained in the first trimester of pregnancy. DNA of the CDR3: TGTGCCAGCAGCTTAAATATGGTCGGTTACTACGAGCAGTACTTC. Protein product: CASSLNMVGYYEQYF.